This T cell receptor (beta chain) derives from a study of control samples from healthy donors and cancer patients. Sequenced by immunoSEQ multiplex PCR; TCRdb stores in-frame clones only, minus some. The sample includes 150,000 to 200,000 clones, about 95% of them seen just once. The CDR3 is 15 amino acids. V was trimmed by 1 base and J by 2 bases, leaving 11 bases between them. Germline CDR1 reads SGHTA; CDR2 reads FQGNSA. What was sequenced was PBMCs. This receptor was identified in a man in his 60s with colorectal cancer. The rearrangement uses TRBV7-2 and TRBJ1-1, with D maybe TRBD1 (5 bases). The CDR3 coding sequence is TGTGCCAGCAGCTTAGGTGTAGGGACTAACACTGAAGCTTTCTTT. Residues: CASSLGVGTNTEAFF.